Sequencing of this T cell receptor beta chain was carried out in a study of T cell responses to AZD1222 COVID-19 vaccine. The method was immunoSEQ multiplex PCR; TCRdb's version includes in-frame clones alone and lacks a portion of them. The data hold around 150,000 clones, with around 85% observed a single time. V was shortened by 5 bases and J by 5 bases, with 5 bases between the two germline ends. Per the germline V gene, CDR1 is SGHNT and CDR2 is YYREEE (reference sequence). CDR3 length: 11 amino acids. About this clone itself: Its antigen is as yet unknown.

Points from the study as a whole: Clonal diversity may have been underestimated in mostly white British donors. At baseline, seropositivity was found in only 5 to 7 AZD1222 recipients. With two AZD1222 doses given, Spike-specific TCR breadth and depth both rose.

The source material was peripheral blood, sampled 28 days after the second dose of the MenACWY control vaccine. The J gene is TRBJ2-1, the V gene TRBV5-4; D uncertain. The receptor comes from an adult who received the MenACWY meningococcal vaccine as a control. CDR3 sequence: CASRVNNEQFF. In DNA, the CDR3 is TGTGCCAGCAGGGTTAACAATGAGCAGTTCTTC.